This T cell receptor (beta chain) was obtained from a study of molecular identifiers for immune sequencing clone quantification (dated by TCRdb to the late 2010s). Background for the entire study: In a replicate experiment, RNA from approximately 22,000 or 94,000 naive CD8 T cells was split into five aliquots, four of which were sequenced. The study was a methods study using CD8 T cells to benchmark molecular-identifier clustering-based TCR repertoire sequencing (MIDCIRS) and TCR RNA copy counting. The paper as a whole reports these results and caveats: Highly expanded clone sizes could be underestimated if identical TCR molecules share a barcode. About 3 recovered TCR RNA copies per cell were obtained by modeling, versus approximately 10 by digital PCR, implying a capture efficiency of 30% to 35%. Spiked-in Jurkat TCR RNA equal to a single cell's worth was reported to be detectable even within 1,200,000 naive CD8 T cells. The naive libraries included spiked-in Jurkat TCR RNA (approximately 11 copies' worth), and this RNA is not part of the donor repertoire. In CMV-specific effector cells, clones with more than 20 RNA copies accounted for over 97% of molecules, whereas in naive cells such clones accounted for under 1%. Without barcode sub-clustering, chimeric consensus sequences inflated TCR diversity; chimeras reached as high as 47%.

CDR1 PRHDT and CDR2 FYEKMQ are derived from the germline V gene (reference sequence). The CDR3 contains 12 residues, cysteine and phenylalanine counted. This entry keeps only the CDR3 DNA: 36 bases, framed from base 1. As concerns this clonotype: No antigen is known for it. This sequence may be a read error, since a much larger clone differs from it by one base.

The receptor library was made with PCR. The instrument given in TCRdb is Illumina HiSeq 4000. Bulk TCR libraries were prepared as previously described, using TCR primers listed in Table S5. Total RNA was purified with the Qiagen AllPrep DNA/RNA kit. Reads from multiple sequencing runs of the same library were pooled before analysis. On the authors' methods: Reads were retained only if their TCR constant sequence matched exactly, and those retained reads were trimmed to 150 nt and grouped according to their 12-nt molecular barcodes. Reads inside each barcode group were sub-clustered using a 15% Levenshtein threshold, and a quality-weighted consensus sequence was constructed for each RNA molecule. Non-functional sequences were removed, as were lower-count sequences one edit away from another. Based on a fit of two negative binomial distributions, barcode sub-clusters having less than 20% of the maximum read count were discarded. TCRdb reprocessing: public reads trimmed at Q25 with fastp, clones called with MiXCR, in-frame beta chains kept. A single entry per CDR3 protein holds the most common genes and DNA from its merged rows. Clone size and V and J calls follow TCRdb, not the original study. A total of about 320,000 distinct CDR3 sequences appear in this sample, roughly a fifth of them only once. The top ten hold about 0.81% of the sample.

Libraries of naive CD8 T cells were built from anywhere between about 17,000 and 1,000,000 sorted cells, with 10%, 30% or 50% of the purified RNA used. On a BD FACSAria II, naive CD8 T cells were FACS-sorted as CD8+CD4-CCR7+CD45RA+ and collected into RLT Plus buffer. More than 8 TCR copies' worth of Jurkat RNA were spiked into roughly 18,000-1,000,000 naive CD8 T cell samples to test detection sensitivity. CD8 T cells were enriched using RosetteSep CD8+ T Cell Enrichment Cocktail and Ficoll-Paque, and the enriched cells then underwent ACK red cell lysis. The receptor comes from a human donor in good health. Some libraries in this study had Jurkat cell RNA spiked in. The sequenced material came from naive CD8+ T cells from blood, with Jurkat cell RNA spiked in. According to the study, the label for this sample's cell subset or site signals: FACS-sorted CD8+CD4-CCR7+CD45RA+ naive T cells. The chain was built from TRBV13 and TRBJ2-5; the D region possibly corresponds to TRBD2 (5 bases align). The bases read TGTGCCAGCAGTGTAGCGCAAGAGACCCAGTGCTTC. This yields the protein CASSVAQETQCF.